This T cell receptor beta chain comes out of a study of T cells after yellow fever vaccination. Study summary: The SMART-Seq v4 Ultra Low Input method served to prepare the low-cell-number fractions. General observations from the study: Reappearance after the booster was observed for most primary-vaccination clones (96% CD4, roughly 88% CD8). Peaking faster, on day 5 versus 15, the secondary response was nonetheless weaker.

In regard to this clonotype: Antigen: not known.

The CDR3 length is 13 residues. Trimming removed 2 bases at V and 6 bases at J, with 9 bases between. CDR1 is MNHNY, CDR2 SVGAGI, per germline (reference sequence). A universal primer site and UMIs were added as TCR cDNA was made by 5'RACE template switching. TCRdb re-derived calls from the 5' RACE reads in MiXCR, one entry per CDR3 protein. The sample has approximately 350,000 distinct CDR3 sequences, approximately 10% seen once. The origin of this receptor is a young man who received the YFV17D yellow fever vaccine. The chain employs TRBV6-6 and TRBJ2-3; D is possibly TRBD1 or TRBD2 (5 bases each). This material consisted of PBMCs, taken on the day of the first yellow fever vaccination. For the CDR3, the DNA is TGTGCCAGCAGTTACGGGACGTTGGATACGCAGTATTTT. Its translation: CASSYGTLDTQYF.